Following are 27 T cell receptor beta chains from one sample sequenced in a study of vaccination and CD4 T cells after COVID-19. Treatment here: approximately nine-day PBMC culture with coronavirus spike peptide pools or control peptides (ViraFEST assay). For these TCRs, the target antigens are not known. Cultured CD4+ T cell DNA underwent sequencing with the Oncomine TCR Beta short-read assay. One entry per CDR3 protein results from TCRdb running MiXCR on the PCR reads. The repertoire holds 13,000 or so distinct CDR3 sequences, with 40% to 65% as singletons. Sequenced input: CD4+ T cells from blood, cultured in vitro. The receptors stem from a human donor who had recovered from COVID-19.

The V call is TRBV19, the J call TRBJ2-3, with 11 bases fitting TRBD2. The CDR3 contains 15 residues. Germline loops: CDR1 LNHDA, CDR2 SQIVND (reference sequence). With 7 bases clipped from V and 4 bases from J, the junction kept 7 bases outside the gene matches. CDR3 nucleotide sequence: TGTGCCAGTACGACGAGTAGCGGGAGGGCAGATACGCAGTATTTT. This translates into CASTTSSGRADTQYF.

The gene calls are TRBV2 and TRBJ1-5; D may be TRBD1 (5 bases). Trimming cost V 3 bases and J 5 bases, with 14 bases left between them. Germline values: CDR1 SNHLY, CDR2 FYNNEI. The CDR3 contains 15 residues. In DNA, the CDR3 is TGTGCCAGCAGTGATCACAGGTCGTCTGATCAGCCCCAGCATTTT. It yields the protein CASSDHRSSDQPQHF. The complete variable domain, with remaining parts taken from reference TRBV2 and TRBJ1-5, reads EPEVTQTPSHQVTQMGQEVILRCVPISNHLYFYWYRQILGQKVEFLVSFYNNEISEKSEIFDDQFSVERPDGSNFTLKIRSTKLEDSAMYFCASSDHRSSDQPQHFGDGTRLSIL.

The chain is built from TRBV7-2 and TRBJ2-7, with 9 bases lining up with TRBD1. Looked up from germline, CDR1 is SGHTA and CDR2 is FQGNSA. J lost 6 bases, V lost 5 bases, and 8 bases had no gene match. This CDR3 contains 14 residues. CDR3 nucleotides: TGTGCCAGCAGCCCACAGGGGGCAGCGGTCGAGCAGTACTTC. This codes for CASSPQGAAVEQYF.

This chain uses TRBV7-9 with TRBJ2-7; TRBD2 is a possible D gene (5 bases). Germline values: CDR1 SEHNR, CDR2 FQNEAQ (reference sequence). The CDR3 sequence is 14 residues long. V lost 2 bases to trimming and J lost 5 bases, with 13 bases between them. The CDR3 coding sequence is TGTGCCAGCAGCTTAACCCAAGGACTTGACGAGCAGTACTTC. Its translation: CASSLTQGLDEQYF. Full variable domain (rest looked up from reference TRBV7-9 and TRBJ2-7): DTGVSQNPRHKITKRGQNVTFRCDPISEHNRLYWYRQTLGQGPEFLTYFQNEAQLEKSRLLSDRFSAERPKGSFSTLEIQRTEQGDSAMYLCASSLTQGLDEQYFGPGTRLTVT.

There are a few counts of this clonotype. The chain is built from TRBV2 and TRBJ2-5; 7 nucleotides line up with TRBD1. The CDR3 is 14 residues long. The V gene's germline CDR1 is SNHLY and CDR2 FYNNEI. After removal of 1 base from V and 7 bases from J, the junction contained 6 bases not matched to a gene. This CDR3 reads CASSEGDRVGTQYF. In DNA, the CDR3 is TGTGCCAGCAGTGAAGGAGACAGGGTCGGGACCCAGTACTTC.

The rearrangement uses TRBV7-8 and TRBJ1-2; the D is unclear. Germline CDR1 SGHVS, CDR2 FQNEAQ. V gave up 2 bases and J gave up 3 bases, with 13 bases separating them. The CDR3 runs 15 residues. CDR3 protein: CASSLSTSPHYGYTF. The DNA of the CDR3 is TGTGCCAGCAGCTTATCCACCTCTCCCCACTATGGCTACACCTTC.

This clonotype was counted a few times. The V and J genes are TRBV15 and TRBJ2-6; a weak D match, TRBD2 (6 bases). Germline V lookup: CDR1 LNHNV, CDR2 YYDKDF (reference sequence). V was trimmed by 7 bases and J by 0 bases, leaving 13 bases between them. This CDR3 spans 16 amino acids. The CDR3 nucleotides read TGTGCCACCACGCCAATGGGGGGCTCTGGGGCCAACGTCCTGACTTTC. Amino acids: CATTPMGGSGANVLTF.

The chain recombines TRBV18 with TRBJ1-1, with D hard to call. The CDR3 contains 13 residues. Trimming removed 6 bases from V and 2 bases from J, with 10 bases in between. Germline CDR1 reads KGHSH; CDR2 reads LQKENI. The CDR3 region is CASSQLDNTEAFF. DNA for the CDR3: TGTGCCAGCTCCCAACTGGATAACACTGAAGCTTTCTTT.

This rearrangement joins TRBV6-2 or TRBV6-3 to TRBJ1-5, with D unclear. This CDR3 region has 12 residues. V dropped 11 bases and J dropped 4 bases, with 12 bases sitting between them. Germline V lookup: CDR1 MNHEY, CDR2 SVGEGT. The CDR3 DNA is TGTGCCGCCAACTGGGGAAATCAGCCCCAGCATTTT. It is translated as CAANWGNQPQHF.

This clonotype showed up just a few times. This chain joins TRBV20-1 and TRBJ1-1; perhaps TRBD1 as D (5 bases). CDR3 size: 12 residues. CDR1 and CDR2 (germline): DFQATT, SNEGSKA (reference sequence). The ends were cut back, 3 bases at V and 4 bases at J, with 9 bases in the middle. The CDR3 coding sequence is TGCAGTGCTAGTTGGGGGGTCACTGAAGCTTTCTTT. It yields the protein CSASWGVTEAFF.

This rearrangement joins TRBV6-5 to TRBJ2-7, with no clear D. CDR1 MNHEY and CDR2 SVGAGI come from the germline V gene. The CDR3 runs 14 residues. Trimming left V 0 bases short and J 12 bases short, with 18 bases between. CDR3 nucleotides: TGTGCCAGCAGTTACTCGGGGTCAGCAGGTTATCTGTACTTC. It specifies CASSYSGSAGYLYF.

The CDR3 coding sequence is TGCAGTGCTAGGGCGGGAGTGTTACAAGAGACCCAGTACTTC. Residues: CSARAGVLQETQYF. This chain connects TRBV20-1 to TRBJ2-5; 7 bases match TRBD2. Per the germline V gene, CDR1 is DFQATT and CDR2 is SNEGSKA (reference sequence). Trimming at V came to 3 bases and at J to 2 bases, leaving 6 bases not matched to a gene. This CDR3 is built from 14 residues.

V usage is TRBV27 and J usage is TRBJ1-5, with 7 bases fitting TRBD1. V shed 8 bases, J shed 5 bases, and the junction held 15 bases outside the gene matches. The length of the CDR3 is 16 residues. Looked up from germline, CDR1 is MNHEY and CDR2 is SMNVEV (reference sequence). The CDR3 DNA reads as TGTGCCAGCCGAGAATCGACCGGGACAGATTATCAGCCCCAGCATTTT. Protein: CASRESTGTDYQPQHF.

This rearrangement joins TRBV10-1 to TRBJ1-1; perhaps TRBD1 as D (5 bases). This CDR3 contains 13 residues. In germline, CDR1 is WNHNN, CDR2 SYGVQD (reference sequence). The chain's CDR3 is CAGWQGWNTEAFF. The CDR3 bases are TGCGCAGGGTGGCAGGGCTGGAACACTGAAGCTTTCTTT.

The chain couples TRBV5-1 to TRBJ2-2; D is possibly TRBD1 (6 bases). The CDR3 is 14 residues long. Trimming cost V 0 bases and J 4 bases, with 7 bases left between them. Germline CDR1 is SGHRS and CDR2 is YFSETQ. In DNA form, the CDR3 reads TGCGCCAGCAGCTTGGAAGGGGGCACCGGGGAGCTGTTTTTT. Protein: CASSLEGGTGELFF.

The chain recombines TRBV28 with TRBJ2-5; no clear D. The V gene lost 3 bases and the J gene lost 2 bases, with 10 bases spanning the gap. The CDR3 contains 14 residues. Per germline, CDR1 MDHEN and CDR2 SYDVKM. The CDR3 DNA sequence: TGTGCCAGCAGTTTTCTCACAGATCAAGAGACCCAGTACTTC. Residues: CASSFLTDQETQYF.

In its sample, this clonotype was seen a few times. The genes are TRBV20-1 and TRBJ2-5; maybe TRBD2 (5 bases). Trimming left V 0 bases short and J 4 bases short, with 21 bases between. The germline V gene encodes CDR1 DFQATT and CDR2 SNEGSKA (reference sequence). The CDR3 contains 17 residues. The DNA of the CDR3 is TGCAGTGCTAGAGACCCCTACGGGCGGGTGGGTGGAGAGACCCAGTACTTC. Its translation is CSARDPYGRVGGETQYF.

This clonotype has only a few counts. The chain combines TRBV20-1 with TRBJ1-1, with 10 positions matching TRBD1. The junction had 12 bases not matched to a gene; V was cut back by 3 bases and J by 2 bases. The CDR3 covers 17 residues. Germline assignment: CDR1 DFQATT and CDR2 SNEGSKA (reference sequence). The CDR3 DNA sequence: TGCAGTGCTAGTACGTCCCGACAGGGGGCGATCAACACTGAAGCTTTCTTT. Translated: CSASTSRQGAINTEAFF.

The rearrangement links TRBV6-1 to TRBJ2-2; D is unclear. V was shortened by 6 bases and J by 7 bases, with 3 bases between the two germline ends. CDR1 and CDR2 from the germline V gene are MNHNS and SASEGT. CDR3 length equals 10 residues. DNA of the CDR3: TGTGCCAGCAGCCTCGGGGAGCTGTTTTTT. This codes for CASSLGELFF.

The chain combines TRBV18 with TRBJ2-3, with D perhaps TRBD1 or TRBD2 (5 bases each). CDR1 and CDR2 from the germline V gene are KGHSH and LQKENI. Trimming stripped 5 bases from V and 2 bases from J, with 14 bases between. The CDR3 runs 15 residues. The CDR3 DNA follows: TGTGCCAGCTCAACAACCGGGACCGACACAGATACGCAGTATTTT. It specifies CASSTTGTDTDTQYF.

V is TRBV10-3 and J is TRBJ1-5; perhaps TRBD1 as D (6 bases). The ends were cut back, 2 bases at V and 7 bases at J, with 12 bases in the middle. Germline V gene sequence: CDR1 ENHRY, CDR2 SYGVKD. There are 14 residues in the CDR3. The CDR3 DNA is TGTGCCATCAGTGAGGAACAGGGCTTCCAGCCCCAGCATTTT. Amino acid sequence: CAISEEQGFQPQHF.

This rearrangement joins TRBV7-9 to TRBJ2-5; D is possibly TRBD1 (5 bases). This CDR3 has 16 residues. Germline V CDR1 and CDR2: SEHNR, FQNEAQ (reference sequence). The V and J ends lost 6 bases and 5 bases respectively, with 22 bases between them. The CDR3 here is CASRPGGRGYWETQYF. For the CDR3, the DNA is TGTGCCAGCAGACCCGGCGGTAGGGGTTATTGGGAGACCCAGTACTTC.

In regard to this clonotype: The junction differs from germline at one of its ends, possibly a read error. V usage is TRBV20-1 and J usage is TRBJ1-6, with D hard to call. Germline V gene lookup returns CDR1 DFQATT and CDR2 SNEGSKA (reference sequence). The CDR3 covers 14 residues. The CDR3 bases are TGCAGTGCCGAGACCAACTCGGCGAATTCATCCCTCCACTTT. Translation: CSAETNSANSSLHF.

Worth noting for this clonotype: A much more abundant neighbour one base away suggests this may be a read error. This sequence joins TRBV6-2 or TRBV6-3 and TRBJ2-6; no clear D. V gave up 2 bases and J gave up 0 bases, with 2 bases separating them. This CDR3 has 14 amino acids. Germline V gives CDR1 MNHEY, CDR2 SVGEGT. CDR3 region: CASSYNSGANVLTF. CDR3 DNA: TGTGCCAGCAGTTACAACTCTGGGGCCAACGTCCTGACTTTC.

The CDR3 coding sequence is TGCGCCAGCAGCGCCCTCCAGGGTGGCGGTAATTCACCCCTCCACTTT. Protein product: CASSALQGGGNSPLHF. The chain uses TRBV5-1 and TRBJ1-6, with D perhaps matching TRBD1 (5 bases). The CDR3 runs to 16 residues. Germline lookup yields CDR1 SGHRS and CDR2 YFSETQ. V lost 4 bases and J lost 6, with 17 bases in between.

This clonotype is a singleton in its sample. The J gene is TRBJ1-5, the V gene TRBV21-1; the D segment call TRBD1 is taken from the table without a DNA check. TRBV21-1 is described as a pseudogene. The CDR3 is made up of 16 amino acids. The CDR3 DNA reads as TGTGCCAGCAGCAAAAGGGGGGGCCGCAACAATCAGCCCCAGCATTTT. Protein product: CASSKRGGRNNQPQHF.

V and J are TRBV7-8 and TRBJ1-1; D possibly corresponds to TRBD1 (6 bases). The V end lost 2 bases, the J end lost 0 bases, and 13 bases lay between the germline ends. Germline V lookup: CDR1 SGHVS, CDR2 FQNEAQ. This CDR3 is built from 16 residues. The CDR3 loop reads CASSLRQDSMNTEAFF. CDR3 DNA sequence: TGTGCCAGCAGCTTAAGACAGGACAGTATGAACACTGAAGCTTTCTTT.